These 22 T cell receptor beta chains were sequenced from one sample in a study of T cells in Graves' hyperthyroidism and ophthalmopathy (dated by TCRdb to the late 2010s). The library was produced with multiplex PCR. TCRdb shows the sequencer as Illumina HiSeq 2000. Amplification of TCR beta CDR3 regions was carried out from RNA transcripts. The TCR CDR3 was subjected to a first round of RT-PCR using the HTBI primer set and the Qiagen OneStep RT-PCR kit. TCRdb trimmed the raw reads at Q25, called clones with MiXCR and kept productive beta chains. Every entry covers one CDR3 protein and lists the most common genes and DNA from its rows. Counted in this sample were under 350,000 distinct CDR3 sequences; 18% of them appeared once. 45% to 50% of the sample is held by the ten biggest clonotypes. Sequencing was done on a sample of blood. The receptors come from a woman between 50 and 59 years old with Graves' hyperthyroidism.

Turning to this clonotype: One base away lies a much larger clone, so this may be a sequencing read error. This chain joins TRBV5-5 and TRBJ2-7; D remains ambiguous. The germline CDR1 and CDR2 sequences are SGHKS and YYEKEE (reference sequence). This CDR3 contains 13 residues. CDR3 nucleotide sequence: TGTGCCAGCGGCTTGGCTCACAGCTACGAGCAGTACTTC. Protein sequence: CASGLAHSYEQYF.

There are many counts of this clonotype. This chain joins TRBV3-1 and TRBJ1-3; tentative D call: TRBD1 (5 bases). V lost 1 base and J 3 bases, leaving 19 bases between the germline ends. The germline gives CDR1 LGHDT, CDR2 YNNKEL (reference sequence). The CDR3 contains 18 residues. The CDR3 DNA reads as TGTGCCAGCAGCCAAGTCCCGGGAGGGGTGGGGTATGGAAACACCATATATTTT. The encoded protein is CASSQVPGGVGYGNTIYF. The entire variable domain, with the rest obtained from reference TRBV3-1 and TRBJ1-3, is as follows: DTAVSQTPKYLVTQMGNDKSIKCEQNLGHDTMYWYKQDSKKFLKIMFSYNNKELIINETVPNRFSPKSPDKAHLNLHINSLELGDSAVYFCASSQVPGGVGYGNTIYFGEGSWLTVV.

This clonotype appeared a few times. V and J are TRBV7-9 and TRBJ2-7; D is unclear. CDR1 SEHNR and CDR2 FQNEAQ come from the germline V gene (reference sequence). This CDR3 comprises 12 residues. V shed 3 bases and J shed 6 bases, with 9 bases lying between them. CDR3 amino acids: CASSFKGSEQYV. As DNA, the CDR3 is TGTGCCAGCAGCTTTAAAGGGTCCGAGCAGTACGTC.

This clonotype was found many times. V gene TRBV7-9 combines with J gene TRBJ2-7; D could derive from TRBD1 or TRBD2 (6 bases each). Germline assignment: CDR1 SEHNR and CDR2 FQNEAQ (reference sequence). The V gene lost 6 bases and the J gene lost 6 bases, with 15 bases spanning the gap. CDR3 size: 13 residues. The CDR3 spells CASRSGEGGEQYF. CDR3 DNA: TGTGCCAGCAGATCAGGAGAGGGGGGCGAGCAGTACTTC.

This clonotype was found many times. This rearrangement joins TRBV11-2 to TRBJ2-2; 8 nucleotides align to TRBD2. This CDR3 region has 15 residues. Looked up from germline, CDR1 is SGHAT and CDR2 is FQNNGV. Losses at the gene ends were 5 bases for V and 5 bases for J; bases not matched to a gene: 7. CDR3 sequence reads: CASSPSGGRTGELFF. CDR3 nucleotide sequence: TGTGCCAGCAGCCCTTCGGGAGGGCGGACCGGGGAGCTGTTTTTT.

The chain recombines TRBV3-1 with TRBJ2-3, with a possible D match to TRBD2 (7 bases). CDR1 is LGHDT, CDR2 YNNKEL, per germline (reference sequence). There are 16 residues in the CDR3. The ends were cut back, 5 bases at V and 2 bases at J, with 17 bases in the middle. The CDR3 DNA is TGTGCCAGCAGCGCCGATAGGGGGGGGTACACAGATACGCAGTATTTT. Residues: CASSADRGGYTDTQYF.

The J gene is TRBJ2-5, the V gene TRBV6-1; possible D gene TRBD2, 6 bases. This CDR3 spans 16 amino acids. Per the germline V gene, CDR1 is MNHNS and CDR2 is SASEGT. Trimming took off 3 bases at V and 5 bases at J, with 19 bases between the two ends. The DNA for the CDR3 is TGTGCCAGCAGTGATAAATTGGGACTGGCGTTGGAGACCCAGTACTTC. Translating gives CASSDKLGLALETQYF.

Note on this clonotype: A clone one base away is much larger, so this may be a read error. The chain couples TRBV5-1 to TRBJ2-1, with 8 bases lining up with TRBD2. The CDR3 covers 16 residues. The ends lost 4 bases at V and 4 bases at J; junction bases unmatched: 10. Germline V gene sequence: CDR1 SGHRS, CDR2 YFSETQ. CDR3 nucleotides: TGCGCCAGCAGCCCACGAAGTCCTAGCGGGTACAATGAGCAGTTCTTC. Residues: CASSPRSPSGYNEQFF.

The chain joins TRBV29-1 to TRBJ2-7, with TRBD1 identical over 7 bases. With V trimmed by 5 bases and J by 5 bases, 6 bases remained unmatched. This CDR3 spans 12 amino acids. Germline V lookup: CDR1 SQVTM, CDR2 ANQGSEA. The DNA of the CDR3 is TGCAGCGTTCTCAGGGGGTCAGACGAGCAGTACTTC. Translated, it gives CSVLRGSDEQYF.

In this sample, this clonotype turned up many times. This sequence joins TRBV6-2 or TRBV6-3 and TRBJ2-3; 9 bases agree with TRBD2. Germline V gene lookup returns CDR1 MNHEY and CDR2 SVGEGT. The CDR3 contains 16 residues. V trimming: 1 base; J trimming: 6 bases; junction bases outside the gene matches: 8. CDR3 protein: CASSYFPSGIPDTQYF. DNA for the CDR3: TGTGCCAGCAGTTACTTCCCTAGCGGGATTCCGGATACGCAGTATTTT.

This clonotype has a handful of counts. The chain employs TRBV19 and TRBJ2-7; TRBD2 matches 11 bases. The CDR3 length is 16 residues. Germline loops: CDR1 LNHDA, CDR2 SQIVND (reference sequence). Trimming at V came to 0 bases and at J to 3 bases, leaving 4 bases not matched to a gene. The DNA of the CDR3 is TGTGCCAGTAGTATAGATGAGGGACTAGCGGACTACGAGCAGTACTTC. Its protein product is CASSIDEGLADYEQYF. Based on the CDR3 plus reference TRBV19 and TRBJ2-7, the full variable domain is DGGITQSPKYLFRKEGQNVTLSCEQNLNHDAMYWYRQDPGQGLRLIYYSQIVNDFQKGDIAEGYSVSREKKESFPLTVTSAQKNPTAFYLCASSIDEGLADYEQYFGPGTRLTVT.

This clonotype was counted many times. CDR3 coding DNA: TGTGCCAGCAGCCAAGATGGCCAGGGGGCCGATGAACTGGATACGCAGTATTTT. Amino acids: CASSQDGQGADELDTQYF. This chain uses TRBV3-1 with TRBJ2-3; 8 nucleotides agree with TRBD1. The CDR3 contains 18 residues. V shed 0 bases and J 6 bases; nucleotides not matched to a gene: 14. Germline V CDR1 and CDR2: LGHDT, YNNKEL (reference sequence).

The V and J genes are TRBV2 and TRBJ2-3; 9 positions match TRBD1. With 6 bases clipped from V and 6 bases from J, the junction kept 16 bases outside the gene matches. CDR1 and CDR2 (germline): SNHLY, FYNNEI. CDR3 length: 17 amino acids. CDR3 nucleotide sequence: TGTGCCAGCAGCGACCACAGGGGGCGAGCTGTATTTGATACGCAGTATTTT. Its protein is CASSDHRGRAVFDTQYF.

The table lists this clonotype with a few counts. The CDR3 loop is CASSSPHLENTGELFF. Written as DNA, the CDR3 is TGTGCCAGCAGCTCGCCGCATCTAGAGAACACCGGGGAGCTGTTTTTT. The chain has TRBV5-6 and TRBJ2-2; D not certain. The V end lost 3 bases, the J end lost 1 base, and 13 bases lay between the germline ends. CDR1 SGHDT and CDR2 YYEEEE come from the germline V gene. There are 16 residues in the CDR3.

In its sample, this clonotype was seen many times. The chain recombines TRBV6-2 or TRBV6-3 with TRBJ1-2; D gene unclear. Germline V gene sequence: CDR1 MNHEY, CDR2 SVGEGT. Trimming took 6 bases from V and 6 from J, leaving 17 bases between them. The CDR3 runs 14 residues. This CDR3 is CASRGVGFGDGYTF. The CDR3 bases are TGTGCCAGCAGAGGAGTAGGATTTGGGGATGGCTACACCTTC.

The chain recombines TRBV5-5 with TRBJ1-2; 8 positions match TRBD1. The CDR3 contains 12 residues. Germline V CDR1 and CDR2: SGHKS, YYEKEE (reference sequence). J lost 13 bases, V lost 3 bases, and 8 bases had no gene match. The CDR3 DNA follows: TGTGCCAGCAGCTCACAGACAGGGGCGGTCACCTTC. This gives the protein CASSSQTGAVTF.

This sequence joins TRBV6-1 and TRBJ1-1, with D perhaps matching TRBD1 (5 bases). Between the trimmed V and J ends, which lost 4 bases and 6 bases, there was a span of 15 bases. The CDR3 length is 14 residues. Germline CDR1 is MNHNS and CDR2 is SASEGT. CDR3 in amino acids: CASSVSGASSEAFF. CDR3 nucleotides: TGTGCCAGCAGTGTGTCCGGGGCGAGTTCTGAAGCTTTCTTT.

This clonotype was counted only a few times. The chain carries TRBV5-5 and TRBJ2-7, with no clear D. With 4 bases removed from V and 6 bases from J, the gap between germline ends came to 17 bases. Germline V gives CDR1 SGHKS, CDR2 YYEKEE (reference sequence). CDR3 length: 14 amino acids. The DNA for the CDR3 is TGTGCCAGCAGCCCCCTATCCGCCGGCGCCGAGCAGTACTTC. It specifies CASSPLSAGAEQYF.

The CDR3 sequence: CASSEWLRDGYTF. The CDR3 DNA reads TGTGCCAGCAGTGAATGGTTGAGGGATGGCTACACCTTC. The chain uses TRBV6-1 and TRBJ1-2; no definite D call. The CDR3 covers 13 residues. V shed 2 bases and J shed 6 bases, with 10 bases lying between them. Germline CDR1 MNHNS, CDR2 SASEGT.

Only a few counts were recorded for this clonotype. The V gene is TRBV7-9, the J gene TRBJ2-1; 7 nucleotides match TRBD2. The length of the CDR3 is 15 residues. The V gene end was trimmed by 6 bases and the J gene end by 8 bases; junction bases not matched to a gene: 13. The germline V gene has CDR1 SEHNR and CDR2 FQNEAQ (reference sequence). The CDR3 DNA follows: TGTGCCAGCAGACCGCGGGGGAATCAGGGCGATGAGCAGTTCTTC. Residues: CASRPRGNQGDEQFF.

This sequence joins TRBV11-3 and TRBJ2-5; the match to TRBD1 covers 8 bases. The V segment lost 5 bases and the J segment 0 bases; nucleotides outside the gene matches: 14. This CDR3 comprises 18 residues. Germline CDR1 is SGHNT and CDR2 is YENEEA. DNA of the CDR3: TGTGCCAGCAGCCACCCCCCGACCGACAGGGGCCACCAAGAGACCCAGTACTTC. Its protein is CASSHPPTDRGHQETQYF.

This chain joins TRBV20-1 and TRBJ2-7; D remains unclear. Trimming left V 5 bases short and J 2 bases short, with 10 bases between. The CDR3 runs to 12 residues. Germline CDR1 and CDR2: DFQATT and SNEGSKA (reference sequence). The CDR3 bases are TGCAGTGCTGCACGCAACCCCTACGAGCAGTACTTC. Translation gives CSAARNPYEQYF.